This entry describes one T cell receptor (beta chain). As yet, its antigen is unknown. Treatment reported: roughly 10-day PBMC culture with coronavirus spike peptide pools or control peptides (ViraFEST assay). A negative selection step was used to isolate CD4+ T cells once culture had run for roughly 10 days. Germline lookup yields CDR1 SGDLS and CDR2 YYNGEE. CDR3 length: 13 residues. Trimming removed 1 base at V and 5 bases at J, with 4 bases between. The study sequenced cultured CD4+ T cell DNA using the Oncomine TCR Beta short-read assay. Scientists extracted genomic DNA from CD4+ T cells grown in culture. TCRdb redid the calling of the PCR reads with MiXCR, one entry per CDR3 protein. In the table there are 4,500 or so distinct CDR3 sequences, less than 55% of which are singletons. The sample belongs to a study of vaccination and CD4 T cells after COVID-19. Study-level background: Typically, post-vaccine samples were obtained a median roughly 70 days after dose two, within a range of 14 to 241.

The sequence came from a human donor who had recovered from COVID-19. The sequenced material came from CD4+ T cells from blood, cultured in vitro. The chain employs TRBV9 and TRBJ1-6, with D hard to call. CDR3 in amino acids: CASSVQNNSPLHF. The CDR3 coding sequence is TGTGCCAGCAGCGTACAGAATAATTCACCCCTCCACTTT.